This T cell receptor beta chain was observed in a study of a mutant IDH1 vaccine in newly diagnosed glioma. General study points: Altogether, around 93% of patients exhibited vaccine-induced immune responses.

Sequencing was performed with immunoSEQ multiplex PCR; in TCRdb, only in-frame clones are kept and a portion is missing. The data show about 56,000 clones, about 80% seen once. Worth noting for this clone: Its antigen is undetermined.

Germline V lookup: CDR1 SGHRS, CDR2 YFSETQ. CDR3 length equals 15 residues. V lost 0 bases and J lost 3, with 12 bases in between. Regarding time point: week 47, end of study. Doses of 300 ug of mutant IDH1 20-mer peptide were given with topical imiquimod. Each tumor in the donors was a new WHO grade 3 or 4 astrocytoma, IDH1-mutant and ATRX-lost. The chain links TRBV5-1 to TRBJ1-1, with D possibly TRBD1 on 5 matching bases. The receptor was derived from a man in his fifties with glioma. This specimen consisted of PBMCs, obtained from a glioma patient whose treatment included an IDH1 peptide vaccine. The DNA for the CDR3 is TGCGCCAGCAGCTTGGAAGGCAGGGCGGACACTGAAGCTTTCTTT. Translating gives CASSLEGRADTEAFF.